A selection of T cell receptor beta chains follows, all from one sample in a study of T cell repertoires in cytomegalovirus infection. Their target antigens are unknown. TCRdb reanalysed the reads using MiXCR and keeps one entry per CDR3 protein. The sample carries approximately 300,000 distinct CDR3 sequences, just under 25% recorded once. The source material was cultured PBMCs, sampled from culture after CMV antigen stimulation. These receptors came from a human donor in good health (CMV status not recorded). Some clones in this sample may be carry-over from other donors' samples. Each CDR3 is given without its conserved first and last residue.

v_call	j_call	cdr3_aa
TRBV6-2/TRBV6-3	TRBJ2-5	ASKRSGTEETQY
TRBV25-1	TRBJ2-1	AGTPPAGNEQS
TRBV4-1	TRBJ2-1	ASTVPGLAYNEQF
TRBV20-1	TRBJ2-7	SFWMGYPSYEQY
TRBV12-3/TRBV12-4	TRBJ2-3	ASSPWTSGRDTDTQY
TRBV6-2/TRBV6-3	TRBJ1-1	ASSRTEHTEAF
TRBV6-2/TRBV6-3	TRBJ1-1	ASKVQGVNTEAF
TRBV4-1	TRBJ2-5	ASSQDRTFETQY
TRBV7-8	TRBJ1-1	ASSSGTGVFTEAF
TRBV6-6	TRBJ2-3	ASSNSREDPTDTQY
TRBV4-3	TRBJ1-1	ASSQVVDRAF
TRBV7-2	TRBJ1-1	ASSRNGLGWETEAF
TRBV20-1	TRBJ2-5	SARKTGANGTQY
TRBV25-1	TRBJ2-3	ATSGWITADTQY
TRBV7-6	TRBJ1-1	ASSVRAGYTEAF
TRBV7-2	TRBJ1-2	ASSLVTDSNYGYT
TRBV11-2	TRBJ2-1	ASSSYALAGGYNEQF
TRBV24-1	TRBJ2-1	ATSLEAGAYNEQF
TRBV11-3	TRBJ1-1	ASSPRGTWNTEAF
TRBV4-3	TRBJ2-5	ASSLGLAGGGVQY
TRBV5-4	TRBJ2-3	ASSPQTVDTQY
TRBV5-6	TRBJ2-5	ASSPSWGDVKRETQY
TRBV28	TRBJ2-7	ASSVNSYEQY
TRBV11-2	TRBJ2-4	ASIDSGGENIQY
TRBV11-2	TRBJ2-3	ASSLGTSGSSTDTQY
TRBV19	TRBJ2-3	ASGSGRRDTQY
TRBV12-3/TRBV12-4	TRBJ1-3	ASSPTGGTGNTIY
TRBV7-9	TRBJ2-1	ASSPPHLRRGNEQF
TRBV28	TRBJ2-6	ASSPSGGGLFGANVLT
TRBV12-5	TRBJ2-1	ASGLVQGLAGYNEQF
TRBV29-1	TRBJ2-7	SVEITGTGRSGQY
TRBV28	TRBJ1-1	ASSTQGGPAF
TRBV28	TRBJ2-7	ASSPPGHEQY
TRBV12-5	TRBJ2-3	ASGSGDRGTDTQY
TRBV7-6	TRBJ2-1	ASSLEVGTGNNEQF
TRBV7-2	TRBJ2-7	ASSQDTDEQY
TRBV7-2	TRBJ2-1	ASKVSGQSYNEQF
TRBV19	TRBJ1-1	ASSIRRGTVNTEAF
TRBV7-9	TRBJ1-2	ASRPRQGADGYT
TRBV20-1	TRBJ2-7	SARTGGDYEQY
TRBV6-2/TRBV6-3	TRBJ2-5	ASHLGGGETQY
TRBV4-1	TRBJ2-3	ASSQELTQREYGTDTQY
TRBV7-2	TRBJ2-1	ASSLEYRVLHNEQF
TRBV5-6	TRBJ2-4	ASSLGGGLAKNIQY
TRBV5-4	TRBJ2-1	ASSYGSGSRSYNEQF